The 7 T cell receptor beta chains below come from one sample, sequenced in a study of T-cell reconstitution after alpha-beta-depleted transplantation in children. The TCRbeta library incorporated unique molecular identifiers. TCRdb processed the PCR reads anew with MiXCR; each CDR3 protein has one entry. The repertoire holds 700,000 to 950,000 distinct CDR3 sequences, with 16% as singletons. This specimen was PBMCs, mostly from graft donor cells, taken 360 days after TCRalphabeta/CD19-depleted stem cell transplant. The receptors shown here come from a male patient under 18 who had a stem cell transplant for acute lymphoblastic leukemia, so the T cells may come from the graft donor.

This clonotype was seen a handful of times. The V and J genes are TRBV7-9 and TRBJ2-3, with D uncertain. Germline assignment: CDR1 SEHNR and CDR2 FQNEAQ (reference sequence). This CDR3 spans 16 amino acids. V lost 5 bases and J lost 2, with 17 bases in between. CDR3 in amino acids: CASSVVSDPYTDTQYF. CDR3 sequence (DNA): TGTGCCAGCAGCGTAGTGTCGGACCCCTACACAGATACGCAGTATTTT.

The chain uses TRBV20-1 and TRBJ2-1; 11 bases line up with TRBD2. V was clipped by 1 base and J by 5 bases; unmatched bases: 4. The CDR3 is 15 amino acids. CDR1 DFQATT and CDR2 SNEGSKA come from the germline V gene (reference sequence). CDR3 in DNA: TGCAGTGCTAGAGTGGGACTAGCGGCTAACAATGAGCAGTTCTTC. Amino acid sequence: CSARVGLAANNEQFF.

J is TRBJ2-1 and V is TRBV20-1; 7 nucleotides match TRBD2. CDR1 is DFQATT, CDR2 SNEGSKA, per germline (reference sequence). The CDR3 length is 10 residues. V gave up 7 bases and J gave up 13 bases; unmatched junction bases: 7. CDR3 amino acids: CSVQAGNQFF. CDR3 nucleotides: TGCAGTGTTCAAGCGGGAAATCAGTTCTTC.

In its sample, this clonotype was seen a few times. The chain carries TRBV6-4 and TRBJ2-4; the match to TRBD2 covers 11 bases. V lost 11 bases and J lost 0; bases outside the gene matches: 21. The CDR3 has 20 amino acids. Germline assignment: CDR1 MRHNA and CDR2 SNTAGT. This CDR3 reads CAPTSGRWAISDLAKNIQYF. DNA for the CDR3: TGTGCCCCCACTAGCGGGAGATGGGCGATTTCAGACCTAGCCAAAAACATTCAGTACTTC.

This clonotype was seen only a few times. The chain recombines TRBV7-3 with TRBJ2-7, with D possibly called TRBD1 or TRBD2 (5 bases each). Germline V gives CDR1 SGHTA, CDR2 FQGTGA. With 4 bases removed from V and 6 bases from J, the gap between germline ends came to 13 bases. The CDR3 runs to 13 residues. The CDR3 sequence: CASSSLGGAEQYF. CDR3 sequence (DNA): TGTGCCAGCAGCTCCCTTGGGGGTGCCGAGCAGTACTTC.

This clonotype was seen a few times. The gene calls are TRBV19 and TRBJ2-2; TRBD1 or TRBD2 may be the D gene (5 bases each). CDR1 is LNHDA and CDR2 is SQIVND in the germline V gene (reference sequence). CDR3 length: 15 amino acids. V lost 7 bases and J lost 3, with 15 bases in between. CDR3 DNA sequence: TGTGCCAGTACTCCGCCCCGGGACCACACCGGGGAGCTGTTTTTT. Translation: CASTPPRDHTGELFF.

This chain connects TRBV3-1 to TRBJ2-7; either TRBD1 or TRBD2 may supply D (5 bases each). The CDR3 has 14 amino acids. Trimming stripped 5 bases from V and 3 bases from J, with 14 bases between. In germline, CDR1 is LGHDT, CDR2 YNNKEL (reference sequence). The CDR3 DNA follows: TGTGCCAGCAGCGGCTGGGGACCGAGCTACGAGCAGTACTTC. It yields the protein CASSGWGPSYEQYF.